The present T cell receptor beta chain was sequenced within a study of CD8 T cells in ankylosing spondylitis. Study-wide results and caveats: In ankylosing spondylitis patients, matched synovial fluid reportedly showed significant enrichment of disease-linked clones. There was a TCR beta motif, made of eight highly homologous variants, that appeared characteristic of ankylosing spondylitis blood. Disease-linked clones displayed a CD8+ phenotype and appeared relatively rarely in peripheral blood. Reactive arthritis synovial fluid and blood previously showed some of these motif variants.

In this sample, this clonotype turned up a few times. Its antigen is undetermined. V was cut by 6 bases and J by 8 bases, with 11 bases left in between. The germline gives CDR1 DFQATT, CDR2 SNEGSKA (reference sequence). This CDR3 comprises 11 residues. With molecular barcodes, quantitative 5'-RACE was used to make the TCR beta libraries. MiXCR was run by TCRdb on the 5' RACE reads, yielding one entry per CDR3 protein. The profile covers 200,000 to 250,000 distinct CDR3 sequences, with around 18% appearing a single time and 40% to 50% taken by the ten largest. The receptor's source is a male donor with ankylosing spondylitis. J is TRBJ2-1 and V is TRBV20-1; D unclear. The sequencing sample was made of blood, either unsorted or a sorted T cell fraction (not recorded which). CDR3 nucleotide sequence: TGCAGTGCCCCCAAAGACTATGAGCAGTTCTTC. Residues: CSAPKDYEQFF.